The 8 T cell receptor beta chains reported below all come from one sample, sequenced in a study of cytomegalovirus exposure and HLA in healthy donors. Researchers ran the PCR with 60 Vbeta and 13 Jbeta primers. Sequenced by immunoSEQ multiplex PCR; TCRdb stores in-frame clones only, minus some. In the table there are 160,000 or so clones, roughly 80% of which are singletons. What was sequenced was PBMCs. The receptor source for this set is a woman in her twenties or thirties in good health and CMV-seropositive.

The sample holds one count of this clone. The chain recombines TRBV6-6 with TRBJ1-3; weak D call: TRBD1 (5 bases). The V gene's germline CDR1 is MNHNY and CDR2 SVGAGI (reference sequence). Trimming took off 2 bases at V and 0 bases at J, with 8 bases between the two ends. CDR3 size: 15 residues. CDR3 DNA: TGTGCCAGCAGTTACGGGGCCCTCTCTGGAAACACCATATATTTT. It is translated as CASSYGALSGNTIYF.

This chain uses TRBV7-2 with TRBJ2-1, with 8 bases that match TRBD1. The germline V gene encodes CDR1 SGHTA and CDR2 FQGNSA. The CDR3 sequence is 15 residues long. The J segment lost 4 bases and the V segment lost 0 bases, leaving 2 bases of the junction unmatched. CDR3 region: CASSLAGQEYNEQFF. The CDR3 DNA reads TGTGCCAGCAGCTTAGCGGGACAGGAGTACAATGAGCAGTTCTTC.

V is TRBV19 and J is TRBJ2-6; tentatively, D is TRBD2 (5 bases). Germline V lookup: CDR1 LNHDA, CDR2 SQIVND (reference sequence). The V end was cut by 3 bases, the J end by 0 bases, with 12 bases between. This CDR3 spans 17 amino acids. The DNA for the CDR3 is TGTGCCAGTAGTATTGTAAATCGGGGCTCTGGGGCCAACGTCCTGACTTTC. Its translation is CASSIVNRGSGANVLTF.

The chain combines TRBV5-1 with TRBJ2-2; no firm D call. Trimming removed 7 bases at V and 3 bases at J, with 13 bases between. This CDR3 is built from 14 residues. Germline CDR1 SGHRS, CDR2 YFSETQ. CDR3 coding DNA: TGCGCCAGCCGTTCCATTCCGGACACCGGGGAGCTGTTTTTT. The encoded protein is CASRSIPDTGELFF.

This clone was observed a few times. The chain couples TRBV4-2 to TRBJ1-1; D remains unclear. The CDR3 length is 14 residues. V lost 2 bases to trimming and J lost 1 base, with 8 bases between them. From germline, CDR1 is LGHNA and CDR2 YNFKEQ. The CDR3 DNA reads as TGTGCCAGCAGCCAATGGGAGAGGAACACTGAAGCTTTCTTT. It encodes CASSQWERNTEAFF.

The V and J genes are TRBV4-1 and TRBJ1-2, with TRBD1 as a possible D gene (6 bases). The CDR3 extends over 17 amino acids. CDR1 is MGHRA and CDR2 is YSYEKL in the germline V gene. Trimming removed 3 bases at V and 5 bases at J, with 22 bases between. This CDR3 is CASSHEKPGHRRYGYTF. In DNA form, the CDR3 reads TGCGCCAGCAGCCATGAGAAACCGGGACACCGGAGGTATGGCTACACCTTC.

CDR3 protein: CASSPKGTSGVYEQFF. The CDR3 region has the DNA TGTGCCAGCTCACCGAAAGGGACTAGCGGGGTGTATGAGCAGTTCTTC. The chain employs TRBV18 and TRBJ2-1, with TRBD2 identical over 13 bases. The CDR3 sequence is 16 residues long. V was clipped by 3 bases and J by 8 bases; unmatched bases: 7. In germline, CDR1 is KGHSH, CDR2 LQKENI.

The chain has TRBV29-1 and TRBJ2-1, with D perhaps TRBD2 (6 bases). The ends were cut back, 6 bases at V and 4 bases at J, with 19 bases in the middle. Per germline, CDR1 SQVTM and CDR2 ANQGSEA. The CDR3 contains 15 residues. This CDR3 is CSVGFKDYYYNEQFF. CDR3 nucleotides: TGCAGCGTGGGTTTTAAGGACTACTATTACAATGAGCAGTTCTTC.